Here is one T cell receptor beta chain with its context. The CDR3 covers 15 residues. CDR1 and CDR2 (germline): ENHRY, SYGVKD. Trimming took off 2 bases at V and 3 bases at J, with 14 bases between the two ends. This sample is drawn from a study of blood T cell repertoires in COVID-19. The protocol was immunoSEQ multiplex PCR, while the TCRdb copy is restricted to in-frame clones and leaves out a portion. This table holds about 71,000 clones, approximately 92% found once. This chain uses TRBV10-3 with TRBJ2-7; D is perhaps TRBD1 (8 bases). The source of this sequence is a woman older than 75 with acute or convalescent COVID-19. Material for sequencing was peripheral blood. This CDR3 is CAISEGNRGGYEQYF. For the CDR3, the DNA is TGTGCCATCAGTGAGGGGAACAGGGGGGGCTACGAGCAGTACTTC.